This TCR beta chain derives from a study of T cells in localized non-small cell lung cancer. The table came from immunoSEQ multiplex PCR; TCRdb's copy has only in-frame clones and leaves some out. Of tens of thousands of clones in the sample, approximately 90% are singletons; the top ten hold about 4.2%. The source of this sequence is a male donor aged 60 or over with stage III lung adenocarcinoma. The source was peripheral blood, collected before any cancer treatment.

The CDR3 is CASSLSGVGAYEQYF. DNA for the CDR3: TGTGCCAGCAGCTTGTCAGGGGTCGGTGCCTACGAGCAGTACTTC. This chain joins TRBV7-9 and TRBJ2-7; D perhaps matches TRBD1 (6 bases). With 3 bases removed from V and 2 bases from J, the gap between germline ends came to 14 bases. CDR1 and CDR2 from the germline V gene are SEHNR and FQNEAQ (reference sequence). The length of the CDR3 is 15 residues.